A single sample is the source of the 8 T cell receptor beta chains below, sequenced in a study of cytomegalovirus exposure and HLA in healthy donors. 60 Vbeta and 13 Jbeta primers were used in PCR. Some clones are missing from TCRdb's copy, which holds only in-frame ones; the method was immunoSEQ multiplex PCR. The table has fewer than 130,000 clones, over 65% seen once. The sample consisted of PBMCs. The source of these receptors is a man between 25 and 39 years old in good health and CMV-seropositive.

This sequence joins TRBV9 and TRBJ2-3, with 9 nucleotides matching TRBD2. The CDR3 runs 15 residues. V was pared by 3 bases and J by 2 bases, with 4 bases of the junction left unmatched. Germline CDR1 is SGDLS and CDR2 is YYNGEE. CDR3 protein: CASSGSGGYTDTQYF. The DNA of the CDR3 is TGTGCCAGCAGCGGTAGCGGGGGCTACACAGATACGCAGTATTTT.

The rearrangement joins TRBV5-1 to TRBJ1-2; 9 bases align to TRBD1. This CDR3 has 14 amino acids. Trimming cost V 3 bases and J 7 bases; bases outside gene matches: 7. The V gene's germline CDR1 is SGHRS and CDR2 YFSETQ. Here the CDR3 reads CASSSGTGSRGYTF. CDR3 nucleotide sequence: TGCGCCAGCAGCTCCGGGACAGGGAGTCGTGGCTACACCTTC.

The CDR3 here is CASSFGKQTGNEKLFF. DNA of the CDR3: TGCGCCAGCAGCTTCGGGAAGCAGACGGGTAATGAAAAACTGTTTTTT. V usage is TRBV5-1 and J usage is TRBJ1-4, with no clear D. Germline V gene data show CDR1 as SGHRS and CDR2 as YFSETQ. The CDR3 covers 16 residues. Trimming cost V 2 bases and J 4 bases, with 15 bases left between them.

The chain's CDR3 is CASSVDGGRTQPQHF. The CDR3 region has the DNA TGTGCCAGCAGCGTAGACGGGGGGCGGACTCAGCCCCAGCATTTT. This chain links TRBV9 with TRBJ1-5, with D maybe TRBD1 (6 bases). Germline V gives CDR1 SGDLS, CDR2 YYNGEE. V was clipped by 0 bases and J by 6 bases, with 13 bases between them. CDR3 size: 15 residues.

In this sample, this clone turned up a few times. The chain carries TRBV7-2 and TRBJ1-1; the D is unclear. V was clipped by 5 bases and J by 0 bases, with 10 bases between them. This CDR3 contains 14 residues. Germline V gene data show CDR1 as SGHTA and CDR2 as FQGNSA. CDR3 coding DNA: TGTGCCAGCAGCCCCATGGCGGTGAACACTGAAGCTTTCTTT. Translation gives CASSPMAVNTEAFF. Full variable domain (missing parts from reference TRBV7-2 and TRBJ1-1): GAGVSQSPSNKVTEKGKDVELRCDPISGHTALYWYRQSLGQGLEFLIYFQGNSAPDKSGLPSDRFSAERTGGSVSTLTIQRTQQEDSAVYLCASSPMAVNTEAFFGQGTRLTVV.

The chain combines TRBV5-6 with TRBJ2-3; TRBD1 might be the D (6 bases). V lost 4 bases to trimming and J lost 2 bases, with 20 bases between them. CDR1 and CDR2 (germline): SGHDT, YYEEEE. This CDR3 contains 17 residues. The CDR3 is CASSLQGTDIFTDTQYF. In nucleotides, the CDR3 is TGTGCCAGCAGCCTCCAGGGGACGGACATCTTCACAGATACGCAGTATTTT.

V is TRBV4-3 and J is TRBJ1-1; maybe TRBD1 (5 bases). The CDR3 has 15 residues. Germline CDR1 is LGHNA and CDR2 is YSLEER. The V end lost 3 bases, the J end lost 5 bases, and 16 bases lay between the germline ends. CDR3 DNA: TGCGCCAGCAGCCACTCCTTCGCGGGGGGGACTGAAGCTTTCTTT. It translates to CASSHSFAGGTEAFF.

The chain couples TRBV6-1 to TRBJ2-7, with D possibly being TRBD2 (5 bases). The CDR3 is made up of 13 amino acids. V shed 5 bases and J shed 2 bases, with 10 bases lying between them. Germline CDR1 reads MNHNS; CDR2 reads SASEGT. CDR3 in DNA: TGTGCCAGCAGTAGCGGACCAACCTACGAGCAGTACTTC. It translates to CASSSGPTYEQYF.